These T cell receptor beta chains were read from a single sample in a study of blood T cell repertoires in COVID-19. Libraries were prepared by immunoSEQ multiplex PCR; TCRdb keeps only in-frame clonotypes and omits some of them. Of approximately 150,000 clones listed, approximately 91% are singletons. The source material was peripheral blood. The receptors here all came from a man aged 18 to 35 with COVID-19, enrolled during active disease. CDR3s include the opening cysteine and the closing phenylalanine or tryptophan. The D gene is left open where the match is weak. Some rows have no size entry. The others give once, few or many, or a class for an expanded clone.

j_call: TRBJ2-1
clone_size: -
v_call: TRBV7-2
d_call: -
cdr3_aa: CASSLASWRDKANEQFF
cdr3_nt: TGTGCCAGCAGCTTAGCGTCTTGGCGGGATAAGGCGAATGAGCAGTTCTTC

j_call: TRBJ2-7
clone_size: -
v_call: TRBV5-5
d_call: TRBD2
cdr3_aa: CASSVPGTSGLYEQYF
cdr3_nt: TGTGCCAGCAGCGTACCCGGGACTAGCGGACTATACGAGCAGTACTTC

j_call: TRBJ2-7
clone_size: -
v_call: TRBV9
d_call: -
cdr3_aa: CASSVSGVMDEQYF
cdr3_nt: TGTGCCAGCAGCGTATCGGGGGTGATGGACGAGCAGTACTTC

j_call: TRBJ2-3
clone_size: -
v_call: TRBV7-2
d_call: -
cdr3_aa: CASSLVHSADTQYF
cdr3_nt: TGTGCCAGCAGCTTAGTTCATAGTGCAGATACGCAGTATTTT

j_call: TRBJ1-1
clone_size: -
v_call: TRBV4-1
d_call: -
cdr3_aa: CASSQDSGGAEAFF
cdr3_nt: TGCGCCAGCAGCCAAGATTCGGGGGGTGCTGAAGCTTTCTTT

j_call: TRBJ1-6
clone_size: -
v_call: TRBV5-5
d_call: TRBD1
cdr3_aa: CASSLTGEGSPLHF
cdr3_nt: TGTGCCAGCAGCCTGACAGGGGAGGGTTCACCCCTCCACTTT

j_call: TRBJ2-7
clone_size: -
v_call: TRBV28
d_call: -
cdr3_aa: CASSKDRPRYEQYF
cdr3_nt: TGTGCCAGCAGTAAAGACAGACCTAGATACGAGCAGTACTTC

j_call: TRBJ2-5
clone_size: -
v_call: TRBV18
d_call: TRBD1
cdr3_aa: CASSLTGGRETQYF
cdr3_nt: TGTGCCAGCTCACTGACAGGGGGCCGAGAGACCCAGTACTTC

j_call: TRBJ2-7
clone_size: -
v_call: TRBV11-2
d_call: TRBD2
cdr3_aa: CASSLSTSGFYEQYF
cdr3_nt: TGTGCCAGCAGCTTATCAACTAGCGGGTTCTACGAGCAGTACTTC

j_call: TRBJ2-1
clone_size: -
v_call: TRBV7-8
d_call: TRBD2
cdr3_aa: CASSLRDYPNNEQFF
cdr3_nt: TGTGCCAGCAGCTTAAGGGACTACCCCAACAATGAGCAGTTCTTC

j_call: TRBJ1-1
clone_size: -
v_call: TRBV21-1
d_call: -
cdr3_aa: CASSKRTRRTEAFF
cdr3_nt: TGTGCCAGCAGCAAAAGGACGCGGAGGACTGAAGCTTTCTTT

j_call: TRBJ2-7
clone_size: many
v_call: TRBV28
d_call: -
cdr3_aa: CASSPIQGSNEQYF
cdr3_nt: TGTGCCAGCAGTCCGATTCAGGGTTCCAACGAGCAGTACTTC

j_call: TRBJ2-1
clone_size: -
v_call: TRBV27
d_call: -
cdr3_aa: CASSSWETRLRDEQFF
cdr3_nt: TGTGCCAGCAGTTCGTGGGAAACGCGACTGAGGGATGAGCAGTTCTTC

j_call: TRBJ2-1
clone_size: -
v_call: TRBV11-2
d_call: TRBD2
cdr3_aa: CASSPGLAGGHEQFF
cdr3_nt: TGTGCCAGCAGCCCGGGACTAGCGGGAGGTCATGAGCAGTTCTTC

j_call: TRBJ1-3
clone_size: -
v_call: TRBV28
d_call: -
cdr3_aa: CASSWDISGNTIYF
cdr3_nt: TGTGCCAGCAGCTGGGACATCTCTGGAAACACCATATATTTT

j_call: TRBJ1-1
clone_size: -
v_call: TRBV5-4
d_call: -
cdr3_aa: CASSWGRGTTEAFF
cdr3_nt: TGTGCCAGCAGCTGGGGCAGGGGAACCACTGAAGCTTTCTTT

j_call: TRBJ2-6
clone_size: -
v_call: TRBV5-1
d_call: -
cdr3_aa: CASSGGPGANVLTF
cdr3_nt: TGCGCCAGCAGCGGGGGCCCTGGGGCCAACGTCCTGACTTTC

j_call: TRBJ2-1
clone_size: -
v_call: TRBV9
d_call: TRBD2
cdr3_aa: CASSVDASGRTYNEQFF
cdr3_nt: TGTGCCAGCAGCGTAGATGCTAGCGGGAGGACCTACAATGAGCAGTTCTTC

j_call: TRBJ1-2
clone_size: -
v_call: TRBV6-5
d_call: TRBD1
cdr3_aa: CASSRTGAGYTF
cdr3_nt: TGTGCCAGCAGCCGAACAGGGGCTGGCTACACCTTC

j_call: TRBJ2-3
clone_size: -
v_call: TRBV5-6
d_call: -
cdr3_aa: CASSLVRGALTDTQYF
cdr3_nt: TGTGCCAGCAGCTTGGTTCGGGGGGCGCTGACAGATACGCAGTATTTT

j_call: TRBJ2-3
clone_size: once
v_call: TRBV7-2
d_call: TRBD2
cdr3_aa: CASSMSGRGTDTQYF
cdr3_nt: TGTGCCAGCAGCATGAGCGGGAGGGGCACAGATACGCAGTATTTT

j_call: TRBJ1-1
clone_size: -
v_call: TRBV5-1
d_call: -
cdr3_aa: CASSSDKMNTEAFF
cdr3_nt: TGCGCCAGCAGCTCGGACAAAATGAACACTGAAGCTTTCTTT

j_call: TRBJ1-5
clone_size: -
v_call: TRBV7-2
d_call: TRBD1
cdr3_aa: CASSPDGQGWQPQHF
cdr3_nt: TGTGCCAGCAGCCCGGATGGACAGGGATGGCAGCCCCAGCATTTT

j_call: TRBJ2-2
clone_size: -
v_call: TRBV11-2
d_call: -
cdr3_aa: CASTYEEGRTGELFF
cdr3_nt: TGTGCCAGCACATATGAGGAGGGCAGGACCGGGGAGCTGTTTTTT

j_call: TRBJ1-4
clone_size: -
v_call: TRBV15
d_call: -
cdr3_aa: CATSRTGMAFDEKLLF
cdr3_nt: TGTGCCACCAGCAGGACAGGCATGGCCTTCGATGAAAAACTGCTTTTT

j_call: TRBJ2-1
clone_size: -
v_call: TRBV5-6
d_call: -
cdr3_aa: CASSLGGDEQFF
cdr3_nt: TGTGCCAGCAGCTTGGGGGGAGATGAGCAGTTCTTC

j_call: TRBJ2-3
clone_size: -
v_call: TRBV11-3
d_call: -
cdr3_aa: CASSLEPETSTDTQYF
cdr3_nt: TGTGCCAGCAGCTTAGAGCCTGAGACTAGCACAGATACGCAGTATTTT

j_call: TRBJ1-6
clone_size: -
v_call: TRBV30
d_call: -
cdr3_aa: CAWNNYRRFNSPLHF
cdr3_nt: TGTGCCTGGAACAACTACCGGCGTTTTAATTCACCCCTCCACTTT

j_call: TRBJ2-1
clone_size: -
v_call: TRBV6-6
d_call: TRBD2
cdr3_aa: CASSYSWGGSYNEQFF
cdr3_nt: TGTGCCAGCAGTTATAGTTGGGGAGGGTCCTACAATGAGCAGTTCTTC

j_call: TRBJ2-1
clone_size: -
v_call: TRBV19
d_call: -
cdr3_aa: CASSTRQYNEQFF
cdr3_nt: TGTGCCAGTAGTACACGACAGTACAATGAGCAGTTCTTC

j_call: TRBJ2-3
clone_size: -
v_call: TRBV11-2
d_call: -
cdr3_aa: CASSLNGLNTDTQYF
cdr3_nt: TGTGCCAGCAGCTTAAACGGACTAAACACAGATACGCAGTATTTT

j_call: TRBJ1-5
clone_size: -
v_call: TRBV15
d_call: TRBD1
cdr3_aa: CATSSKQGTNQPQHF
cdr3_nt: TGTGCCACCAGCAGCAAACAGGGGACCAATCAGCCCCAGCATTTT

j_call: TRBJ1-5
clone_size: -
v_call: TRBV11-2
d_call: TRBD1
cdr3_aa: CASSPGDSYNQPQHF
cdr3_nt: TGTGCCAGCAGCCCAGGGGACAGCTACAATCAGCCCCAGCATTTT

j_call: TRBJ2-1
clone_size: -
v_call: TRBV7-7
d_call: TRBD2
cdr3_aa: CASSPAGGSYNEQFF
cdr3_nt: TGTGCTAGCAGCCCGGCGGGAGGTTCCTACAATGAGCAGTTCTTC

j_call: TRBJ2-5
clone_size: -
v_call: TRBV24-1
d_call: -
cdr3_aa: CATSDQTRTQYF
cdr3_nt: TGTGCCACCAGTGACCAAACGCGGACCCAGTACTTC

j_call: TRBJ2-3
clone_size: -
v_call: TRBV19
d_call: TRBD2
cdr3_aa: CASSIKGTSADTQYF
cdr3_nt: TGTGCCAGTAGTATCAAAGGGACTAGTGCAGATACGCAGTATTTT

j_call: TRBJ1-2
clone_size: -
v_call: TRBV12-3/TRBV12-4
d_call: TRBD1
cdr3_aa: CASSPGQVVGYTF
cdr3_nt: TGTGCCAGCAGCCCGGGACAGGTTGTGGGCTACACCTTC

j_call: TRBJ2-1
clone_size: -
v_call: TRBV27
d_call: TRBD2
cdr3_aa: CASSTQTSGGSNWFF
cdr3_nt: TGTGCCAGCAGTACGCAGACTAGCGGGGGCTCGAACTGGTTCTTC

j_call: TRBJ1-5
clone_size: -
v_call: TRBV19
d_call: -
cdr3_aa: CASISQGSNQPQHF
cdr3_nt: TGTGCCAGTATCTCCCAGGGGAGCAATCAGCCCCAGCATTTT

j_call: TRBJ2-7
clone_size: -
v_call: TRBV14
d_call: -
cdr3_aa: CASSRLRFSYEQYF
cdr3_nt: TGTGCCAGCAGCCGTCTGCGATTCTCCTACGAGCAGTACTTC

j_call: TRBJ2-1
clone_size: -
v_call: TRBV30
d_call: TRBD2
cdr3_aa: CAWIGTSGISTYNEQFF
cdr3_nt: TGTGCCTGGATCGGGACTAGCGGAATATCTACCTACAATGAGCAGTTCTTC

j_call: TRBJ2-7
clone_size: -
v_call: TRBV7-8
d_call: -
cdr3_aa: CASSPQLNYEQYF
cdr3_nt: TGTGCCAGCAGCCCCCAACTGAACTACGAGCAGTACTTC

j_call: TRBJ2-1
clone_size: -
v_call: TRBV6-4
d_call: TRBD1
cdr3_aa: CASSPGTGVGEQFF
cdr3_nt: TGTGCCAGCAGTCCCGGGACAGGGGTGGGAGAGCAGTTCTTC

j_call: TRBJ2-2
clone_size: -
v_call: TRBV19
d_call: TRBD1
cdr3_aa: CASSMGQGFTGELFF
cdr3_nt: TGTGCCAGTAGTATGGGACAGGGTTTTACCGGGGAGCTGTTTTTT

j_call: TRBJ2-7
clone_size: -
v_call: TRBV14
d_call: TRBD2
cdr3_aa: CASSQLYSAGGPGYEQYF
cdr3_nt: TGTGCCAGCAGTCAACTTTATTCTGCGGGAGGGCCGGGTTACGAGCAGTACTTC

j_call: TRBJ2-1
clone_size: -
v_call: TRBV13
d_call: TRBD2
cdr3_aa: CASSHTGLAVYNEQFF
cdr3_nt: TGTGCCAGCAGCCACACAGGACTAGCGGTCTACAATGAGCAGTTCTTC

j_call: TRBJ1-4
clone_size: once
v_call: TRBV28
d_call: -
cdr3_aa: CASSPPALPGKLLF
cdr3_nt: TGTGCCAGCAGTCCACCGGCCCTCCCCGGGAAACTGCTTTTT

j_call: TRBJ2-1
clone_size: -
v_call: TRBV14
d_call: -
cdr3_aa: CASSQDWAGASSYNEQFF
cdr3_nt: TGTGCCAGCAGCCAAGATTGGGCGGGGGCGAGCTCCTACAATGAGCAGTTCTTC

j_call: TRBJ2-1
clone_size: -
v_call: TRBV19
d_call: TRBD2
cdr3_aa: CASSMTSGSIYEQFF
cdr3_nt: TGTGCCAGTAGTATGACTAGCGGGAGTATCTATGAGCAGTTCTTC

j_call: TRBJ1-5
clone_size: -
v_call: TRBV7-2
d_call: -
cdr3_aa: CASSLELNKRQPQHF
cdr3_nt: TGTGCCAGCAGCTTAGAACTGAATAAGCGGCAGCCCCAGCATTTT

j_call: TRBJ1-2
clone_size: once
v_call: TRBV30
d_call: TRBD1
cdr3_aa: CAWADRGDGYTF
cdr3_nt: TGTGCCTGGGCCGACAGGGGCGACGGCTACACCTTC

j_call: TRBJ2-1
clone_size: -
v_call: TRBV24-1
d_call: TRBD2
cdr3_aa: CATSGSTSGNSYNEQFF
cdr3_nt: TGTGCCACCAGTGGGTCGACTAGCGGGAACTCCTACAATGAGCAGTTCTTC

j_call: TRBJ1-1
clone_size: -
v_call: TRBV29-1
d_call: -
cdr3_aa: CSVDGGAGTEAFF
cdr3_nt: TGCAGCGTTGATGGCGGCGCGGGCACTGAAGCTTTCTTT

j_call: TRBJ1-1
clone_size: -
v_call: TRBV6-5
d_call: -
cdr3_aa: CASSYSNSNTEAFF
cdr3_nt: TGTGCCAGCAGTTACTCGAACTCGAACACTGAAGCTTTCTTT

j_call: TRBJ1-2
clone_size: -
v_call: TRBV6-5
d_call: TRBD1
cdr3_aa: CASRSQRTGDYGYTF
cdr3_nt: TGTGCCAGCAGGTCCCAGAGGACAGGGGACTATGGCTACACCTTC